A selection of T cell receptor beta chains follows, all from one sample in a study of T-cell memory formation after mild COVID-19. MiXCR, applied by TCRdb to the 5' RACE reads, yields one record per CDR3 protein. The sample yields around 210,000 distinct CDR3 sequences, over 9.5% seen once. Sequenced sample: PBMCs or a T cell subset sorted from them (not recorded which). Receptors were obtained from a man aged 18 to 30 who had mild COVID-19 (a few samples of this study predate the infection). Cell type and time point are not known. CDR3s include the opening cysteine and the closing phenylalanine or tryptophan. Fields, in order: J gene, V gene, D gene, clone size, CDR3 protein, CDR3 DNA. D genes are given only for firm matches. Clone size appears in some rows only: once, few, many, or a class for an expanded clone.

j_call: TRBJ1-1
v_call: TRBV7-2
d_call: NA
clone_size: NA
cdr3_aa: CASSSRTESPEAFF
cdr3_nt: TGTGCCAGCAGCTCTAGGACAGAGTCTCCTGAAGCTTTCTTT

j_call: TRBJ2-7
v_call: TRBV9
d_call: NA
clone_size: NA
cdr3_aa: CASSPSGGGMGEQYF
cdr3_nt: TGTGCCAGCAGCCCCAGCGGTGGAGGGATGGGGGAGCAGTACTTC

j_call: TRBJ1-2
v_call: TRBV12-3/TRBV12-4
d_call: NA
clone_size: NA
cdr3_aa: CASSLRQGYGYTF
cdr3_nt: TGTGCCAGCAGTTTGAGGCAGGGGTATGGCTACACCTTC

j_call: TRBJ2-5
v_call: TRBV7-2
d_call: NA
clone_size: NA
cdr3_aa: CASKPAGPETQYF
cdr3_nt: TGTGCCAGCAAACCTGCGGGACCGGAGACCCAGTACTTC

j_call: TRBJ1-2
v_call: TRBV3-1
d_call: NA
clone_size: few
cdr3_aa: CASTLLSARTNYGYTF
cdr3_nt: TGTGCCAGCACCCTTCTGTCGGCAAGAACTAACTATGGCTACACCTTC

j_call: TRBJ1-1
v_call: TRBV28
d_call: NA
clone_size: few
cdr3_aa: CASSRKGGANTEAFF
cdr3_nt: TGTGCCAGCAGTCGAAAGGGGGGGGCGAACACTGAAGCTTTCTTT

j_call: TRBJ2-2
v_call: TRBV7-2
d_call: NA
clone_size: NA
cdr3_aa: CASSLVVLVTGELFF
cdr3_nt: TGTGCCAGCAGCTTAGTAGTATTAGTTACCGGGGAGCTGTTTTTT

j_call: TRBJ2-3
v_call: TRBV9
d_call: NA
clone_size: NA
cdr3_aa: CASNDRSYLDTQYF
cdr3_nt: TGTGCCAGCAACGACAGGTCCTATCTGGATACGCAGTATTTT

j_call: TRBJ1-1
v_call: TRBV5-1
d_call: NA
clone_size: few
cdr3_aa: CASRRESNTEAFF
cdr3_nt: TGCGCCAGCAGGAGGGAGTCGAACACTGAAGCTTTCTTT

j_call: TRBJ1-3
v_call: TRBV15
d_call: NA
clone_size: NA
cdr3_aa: CATSRDQHLGNTIYF
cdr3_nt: TGTGCCACCAGCAGAGATCAACACCTTGGAAACACCATATATTTT

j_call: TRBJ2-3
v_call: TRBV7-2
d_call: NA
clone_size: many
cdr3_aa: CASTLSPSDTQYF
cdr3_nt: TGTGCCAGCACCCTATCCCCGTCGGATACGCAGTATTTT

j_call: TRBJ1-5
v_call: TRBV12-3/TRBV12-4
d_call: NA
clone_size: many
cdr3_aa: CASSFGRQGNQPQHF
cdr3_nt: TGTGCCAGCAGTTTCGGACGACAGGGCAATCAGCCCCAGCATTTT

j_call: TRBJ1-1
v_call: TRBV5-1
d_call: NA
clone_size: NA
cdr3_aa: CASSLSSVNTEAFF
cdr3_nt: TGCGCCAGCAGCTTGAGTTCGGTGAACACTGAAGCTTTCTTT

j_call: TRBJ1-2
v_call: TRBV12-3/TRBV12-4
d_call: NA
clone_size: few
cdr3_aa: CASSLRGETGYTF
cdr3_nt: TGTGCCAGCAGTTTGAGGGGTGAAACAGGCTACACCTTC

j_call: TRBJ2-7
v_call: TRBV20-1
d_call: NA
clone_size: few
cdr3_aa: CSARDWRGEGEQYF
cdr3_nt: TGCAGTGCTAGAGATTGGAGGGGGGAAGGCGAGCAGTACTTC

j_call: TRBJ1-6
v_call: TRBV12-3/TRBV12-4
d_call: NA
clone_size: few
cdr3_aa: CASTGGGLSSYNSPLHF
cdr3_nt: TGTGCCAGCACGGGGGGCGGCTTAAGCTCCTATAATTCACCCCTCCACTTT

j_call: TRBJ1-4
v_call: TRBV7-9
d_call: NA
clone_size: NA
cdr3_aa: CASSLYDEKLFF
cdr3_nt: TGTGCCAGCAGCTTATACGATGAAAAACTGTTTTTT

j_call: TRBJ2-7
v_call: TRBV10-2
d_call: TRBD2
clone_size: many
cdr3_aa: CASSDPLVRGFEQYF
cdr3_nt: TGCGCCAGCAGTGATCCCCTGGTGCGGGGGTTCGAGCAGTACTTC

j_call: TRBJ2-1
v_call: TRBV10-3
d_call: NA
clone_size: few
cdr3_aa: CAISPGYNEQFF
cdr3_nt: TGTGCCATCAGTCCTGGCTACAATGAGCAGTTCTTC

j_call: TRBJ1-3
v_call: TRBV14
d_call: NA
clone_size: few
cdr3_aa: CASSPMDAITAGNTIYF
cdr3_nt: TGTGCCAGCAGCCCGATGGATGCGATTACCGCTGGAAACACCATATATTTT

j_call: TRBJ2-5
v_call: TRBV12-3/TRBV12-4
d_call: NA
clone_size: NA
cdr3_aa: CASADREETQYF
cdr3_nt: TGTGCCAGCGCAGACAGAGAAGAGACCCAGTACTTC

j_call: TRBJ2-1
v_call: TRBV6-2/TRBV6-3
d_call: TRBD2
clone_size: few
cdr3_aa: CASKPLGRGADNEQFF
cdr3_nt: TGTGCCAGCAAACCGCTCGGGAGGGGGGCCGACAATGAGCAGTTCTTC

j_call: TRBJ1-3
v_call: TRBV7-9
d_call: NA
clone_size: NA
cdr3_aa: CASSLGSPGNTIYF
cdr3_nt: TGTGCCAGCAGCTTAGGCTCCCCCGGAAACACCATATATTTT

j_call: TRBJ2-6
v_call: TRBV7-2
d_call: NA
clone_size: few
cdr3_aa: CAGSIYSGANVLTF
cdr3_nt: TGTGCCGGCTCCATCTACTCTGGGGCCAACGTCCTGACTTTC

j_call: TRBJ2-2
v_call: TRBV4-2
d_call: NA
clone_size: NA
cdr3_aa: CASSLPGGATGELFF
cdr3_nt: TGTGCCAGCAGCCTTCCGGGGGGCGCAACCGGGGAGCTGTTTTTT

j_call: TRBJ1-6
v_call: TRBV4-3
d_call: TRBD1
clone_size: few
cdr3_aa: CASSQDLGNRGLNSPLHF
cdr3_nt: TGCGCCAGCAGCCAAGATTTGGGGAACAGGGGTTTGAATTCACCCCTCCACTTT

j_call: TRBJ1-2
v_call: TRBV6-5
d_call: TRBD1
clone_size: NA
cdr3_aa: CASSYSDRGPGYTF
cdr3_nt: TGTGCCAGCAGTTACTCGGACAGGGGCCCTGGCTACACCTTC

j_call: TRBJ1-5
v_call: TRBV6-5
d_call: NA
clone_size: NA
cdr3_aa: CASSLRAERPQHF
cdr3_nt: TGTGCCAGCAGTCTCCGGGCCGAGCGGCCCCAGCATTTT

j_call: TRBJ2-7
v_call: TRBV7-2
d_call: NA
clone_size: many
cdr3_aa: CASSLGGSASYEQYF
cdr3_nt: TGTGCCAGCAGCCTTGGGGGTAGCGCGTCCTACGAGCAGTACTTC

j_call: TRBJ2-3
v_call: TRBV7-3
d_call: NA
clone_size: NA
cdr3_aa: CASSSWARDTQYF
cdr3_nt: TGTGCCAGCAGCTCTTGGGCCAGAGATACGCAGTATTTT

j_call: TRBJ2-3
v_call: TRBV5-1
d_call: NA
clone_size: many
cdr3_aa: CASSSGWTDTQYF
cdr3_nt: TGCGCCAGCAGCTCGGGATGGACAGATACGCAGTATTTT

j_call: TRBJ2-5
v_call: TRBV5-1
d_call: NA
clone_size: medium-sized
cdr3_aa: CASSFEETQYF
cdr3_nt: TGTGCCAGCAGCTTTGAAGAGACCCAGTACTTC

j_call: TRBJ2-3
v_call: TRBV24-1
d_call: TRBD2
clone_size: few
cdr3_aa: CATSFTRGGTDTQYF
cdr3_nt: TGTGCCACCAGTTTCACGCGGGGGGGCACAGATACGCAGTATTTT

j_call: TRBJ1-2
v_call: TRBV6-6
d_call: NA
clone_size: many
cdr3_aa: CASRAPGHSNYGYTF
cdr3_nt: TGTGCCAGCAGGGCCCCGGGACACAGTAACTATGGCTACACCTTC

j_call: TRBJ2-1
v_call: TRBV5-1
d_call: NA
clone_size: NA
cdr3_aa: CSSSLGSNEQFF
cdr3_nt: TGCTCCAGCAGCTTGGGCAGCAATGAGCAGTTCTTC

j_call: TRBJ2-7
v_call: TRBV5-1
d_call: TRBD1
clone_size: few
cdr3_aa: CASSFSPDRGGYEQYF
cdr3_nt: TGCGCCAGCAGCTTCAGCCCCGACAGGGGGGGTTACGAGCAGTACTTC

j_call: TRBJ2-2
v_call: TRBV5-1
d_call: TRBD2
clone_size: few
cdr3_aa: CASNNPSGGLRRELFF
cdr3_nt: TGCGCCAGCAACAATCCTAGCGGGGGGCTTCGCCGGGAGCTGTTTTTT

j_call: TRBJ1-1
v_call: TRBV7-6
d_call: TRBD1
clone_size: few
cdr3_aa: CASSEGTGANTEAFF
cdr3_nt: TGTGCCAGCAGCGAGGGGACAGGAGCGAACACTGAAGCTTTCTTT

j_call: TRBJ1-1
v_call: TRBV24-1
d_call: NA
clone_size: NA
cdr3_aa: CATTPVRAGENTEAFF
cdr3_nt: TGTGCCACCACCCCCGTCCGGGCAGGGGAGAACACTGAAGCTTTCTTT

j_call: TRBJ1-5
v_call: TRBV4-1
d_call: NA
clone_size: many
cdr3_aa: CASSQEVGNQPQHF
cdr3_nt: TGCGCCAGCAGCCAAGAGGTCGGGAATCAGCCCCAGCATTTT

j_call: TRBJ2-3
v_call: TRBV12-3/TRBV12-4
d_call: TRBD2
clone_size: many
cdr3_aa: CASNLAGVAQYF
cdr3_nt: TGTGCCAGCAATCTAGCGGGGGTCGCGCAGTATTTT

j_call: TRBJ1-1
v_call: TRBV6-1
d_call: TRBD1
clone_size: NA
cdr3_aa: CASSALPGGRANTEAFF
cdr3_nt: TGTGCCAGCAGTGCCCTTCCAGGGGGACGGGCGAACACTGAAGCTTTCTTT

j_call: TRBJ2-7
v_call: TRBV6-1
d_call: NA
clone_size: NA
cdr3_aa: CASSEEGPSYEQYF
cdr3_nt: TGTGCCAGCAGTGAGGAGGGGCCATCCTACGAGCAGTACTTC

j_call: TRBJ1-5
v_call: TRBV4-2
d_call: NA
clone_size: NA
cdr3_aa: CASSPPGNINQPQHF
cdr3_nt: TGTGCCAGCAGCCCACCAGGGAATATCAATCAGCCCCAGCATTTT

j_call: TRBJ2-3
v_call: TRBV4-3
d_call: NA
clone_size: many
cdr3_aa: CASSQDKRPDTQYF
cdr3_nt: TGCGCCAGCAGCCAAGATAAGAGGCCAGATACGCAGTATTTT

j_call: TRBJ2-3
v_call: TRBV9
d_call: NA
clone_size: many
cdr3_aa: CASSVASGGDTDTQYF
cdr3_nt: TGTGCCAGCAGCGTAGCTTCAGGGGGGGACACAGATACGCAGTATTTT

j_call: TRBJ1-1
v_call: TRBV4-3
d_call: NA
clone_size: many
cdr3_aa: CASSQEGSRAFF
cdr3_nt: TGCGCCAGCAGCCAAGAGGGGAGTAGGGCTTTCTTT

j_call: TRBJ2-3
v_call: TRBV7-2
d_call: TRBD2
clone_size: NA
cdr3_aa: CASSPWGLGGVADTQYF
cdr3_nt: TGTGCCAGCAGCCCCTGGGGACTAGGGGGGGTGGCAGATACGCAGTATTTT

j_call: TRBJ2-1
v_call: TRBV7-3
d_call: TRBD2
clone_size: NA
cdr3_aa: CASSLRGWSRGGLSEQFF
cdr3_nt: TGTGCCAGCAGCTTAAGAGGGTGGTCTCGGGGGGGCCTTTCTGAGCAGTTCTTC

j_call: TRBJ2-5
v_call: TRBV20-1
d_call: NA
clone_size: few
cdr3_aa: CSASFQGVQTQYF
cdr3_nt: TGCAGTGCTAGTTTTCAGGGTGTGCAGACCCAGTACTTC

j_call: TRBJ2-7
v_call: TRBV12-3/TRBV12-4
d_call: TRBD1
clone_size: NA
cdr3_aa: CASSMEQGSYEQYF
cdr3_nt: TGTGCCAGCAGTATGGAACAGGGGTCCTACGAGCAGTACTTC